These T cell receptor beta chains were read from a single sample in a study of spatial heterogeneity in lung cancer. TCRdb passed the 5' RACE reads through MiXCR, listing each CDR3 protein once. This sample has some 21,000 distinct CDR3 sequences, with under 8% found just once. Sequenced material: lung tumor tissue, taken at surgery. The receptor source for this set is a male donor with early-stage non-small cell lung cancer. Each CDR3 is given with its conserved first and last residue. Fields, in order: J gene, D gene, V gene, clone size, CDR3 DNA, CDR3 protein. The D gene is left open where the match is weak. Clone size is shown for a subset of rows, as once, few, many or a class of expanded clone.

J gene: TRBJ1-2
D gene: -
V gene: TRBV29-1
clone size: medium-sized
CDR3 DNA: TGCAGCGTTGTTTTAGGAAATGGCTACACCTTC
CDR3 protein: CSVVLGNGYTF

J gene: TRBJ1-5
D gene: -
V gene: TRBV7-8
clone size: many
CDR3 DNA: TGTGCCAGCAGCTCACCGGGAGACGCCTATCAGCCCCAGCATTTT
CDR3 protein: CASSSPGDAYQPQHF

J gene: TRBJ1-1
D gene: TRBD1
V gene: TRBV9
clone size: many
CDR3 DNA: TGTGCCAGCAGCGTAGGGGACAGGGGGTGGGCCACTGAAGCTTTCTTT
CDR3 protein: CASSVGDRGWATEAFF

J gene: TRBJ2-3
D gene: -
V gene: TRBV5-4
clone size: -
CDR3 DNA: TGTGCCAGCAGCCCCGGACTACCCGGGAGAGGGGATACGCAGTATTTT
CDR3 protein: CASSPGLPGRGDTQYF

J gene: TRBJ2-2
D gene: TRBD1
V gene: TRBV13
clone size: many
CDR3 DNA: TGTGCCAGCAGCATCCGGGACAGTTACACCGGGGAGCTGTTTTTT
CDR3 protein: CASSIRDSYTGELFF

J gene: TRBJ2-7
D gene: -
V gene: TRBV27
clone size: large
CDR3 DNA: TGTGCCAGCGGAGGTCTGAGCTCCTACGAGCAGTACTTC
CDR3 protein: CASGGLSSYEQYF

J gene: TRBJ2-7
D gene: -
V gene: TRBV28
clone size: many
CDR3 DNA: TGTGCCAGCAGCGAGAGGGACGAGCAGTACTTC
CDR3 protein: CASSERDEQYF

J gene: TRBJ2-3
D gene: -
V gene: TRBV14
clone size: -
CDR3 DNA: TGTGCCAGCAGCCAGGGGCCCCGCGATACGCAGTATTTT
CDR3 protein: CASSQGPRDTQYF

J gene: TRBJ1-5
D gene: TRBD1
V gene: TRBV10-3
clone size: many
CDR3 DNA: TGTGCCATCAGTTCCGGACAGGGGGATCAGCCCCAGCATTTT
CDR3 protein: CAISSGQGDQPQHF

J gene: TRBJ2-7
D gene: TRBD2
V gene: TRBV12-3/TRBV12-4
clone size: many
CDR3 DNA: TGTGCCAGCAGTCGTTATTTCACTAGCGGGATACCCTACGAGCAGTACTTC
CDR3 protein: CASSRYFTSGIPYEQYF

J gene: TRBJ1-1
D gene: -
V gene: TRBV25-1
clone size: many
CDR3 DNA: TGTGCCAGCAGCTTGACAAACACTGAAGCTTTCTTT
CDR3 protein: CASSLTNTEAFF

J gene: TRBJ1-3
D gene: -
V gene: TRBV13
clone size: many
CDR3 DNA: TGTGCCAGCAGCGGAGGGGGGGTAGCGGGAAACACCATATATTTT
CDR3 protein: CASSGGGVAGNTIYF

J gene: TRBJ2-3
D gene: -
V gene: TRBV5-1
clone size: many
CDR3 DNA: TGCGCCAGCAGCTTTCCGAACAACGTCCTGCGTGGCACAGATACGCAGTATTTT
CDR3 protein: CASSFPNNVLRGTDTQYF

J gene: TRBJ1-6
D gene: TRBD1
V gene: TRBV2
clone size: many
CDR3 DNA: TGTGCCAGCAGAAGGGACAGCGCAAATTCACCCCTCCACTTT
CDR3 protein: CASRRDSANSPLHF

J gene: TRBJ2-5
D gene: -
V gene: TRBV20-1
clone size: -
CDR3 DNA: TGCAGTGCTAGGGGGACCGGGACACAAGAGACCCAGTACTTC
CDR3 protein: CSARGTGTQETQYF

J gene: TRBJ1-2
D gene: -
V gene: TRBV20-1
clone size: many
CDR3 DNA: TGCAGTTCAGAAAGGGATTATGGCTACACCTTC
CDR3 protein: CSSERDYGYTF

J gene: TRBJ1-5
D gene: -
V gene: TRBV5-6
clone size: many
CDR3 DNA: TGTGCCAGCAGCTTGGAAGGGTCCAATCAGCCCCAGCATTTT
CDR3 protein: CASSLEGSNQPQHF

J gene: TRBJ2-7
D gene: -
V gene: TRBV7-2
clone size: few
CDR3 DNA: TGTGCCAGCAGCTTATTTGGCTACGAGCAGTACTTC
CDR3 protein: CASSLFGYEQYF

J gene: TRBJ2-7
D gene: -
V gene: TRBV28
clone size: many
CDR3 DNA: TGTGCCAGTGCCCCGAGGGGGTACGAGCAGTACTTC
CDR3 protein: CASAPRGYEQYF

J gene: TRBJ2-5
D gene: -
V gene: TRBV9
clone size: many
CDR3 DNA: TGTGCCAGCAGCGTAAGGCCTGGCTACCAAGAGACCCAGTACTTC
CDR3 protein: CASSVRPGYQETQYF

J gene: TRBJ1-5
D gene: -
V gene: TRBV29-1
clone size: many
CDR3 DNA: TGCAGCGCCGGGCAAGGGGGGAATAGCAATCAGCCCCAGCATTTT
CDR3 protein: CSAGQGGNSNQPQHF

J gene: TRBJ1-1
D gene: -
V gene: TRBV6-6
clone size: many
CDR3 DNA: TGTGCCAGCAGTGCCCAGGGTTCGCACACTGAAGCTTTCTTT
CDR3 protein: CASSAQGSHTEAFF

J gene: TRBJ2-5
D gene: -
V gene: TRBV11-1
clone size: many
CDR3 DNA: TGTGCCAGCAGCCCCTCTTGGGGGGCTGAGACCCAGTACTTC
CDR3 protein: CASSPSWGAETQYF

J gene: TRBJ2-4
D gene: TRBD2
V gene: TRBV5-8
clone size: many
CDR3 DNA: TGTGCCAGCACCGAAGGGACTAGCGGTATTCTAGCCAAAAACATTCAGTACTTC
CDR3 protein: CASTEGTSGILAKNIQYF

J gene: TRBJ1-2
D gene: TRBD1
V gene: TRBV29-1
clone size: -
CDR3 DNA: TGCAGCGTTGAAGGAACAGGGGAGGACTTATATGGCTACACCTTC
CDR3 protein: CSVEGTGEDLYGYTF

J gene: TRBJ2-2
D gene: -
V gene: TRBV4-1
clone size: -
CDR3 DNA: TGCGCCAGCAGCCCGATGTGGAACACCGGGGAGCTGTTTTTT
CDR3 protein: CASSPMWNTGELFF

J gene: TRBJ2-3
D gene: TRBD2
V gene: TRBV7-2
clone size: many
CDR3 DNA: TGTGCCAGCAGCCGCCGGAGCGGGGGGTCCCAAGATACGCAGTATTTT
CDR3 protein: CASSRRSGGSQDTQYF

J gene: TRBJ1-1
D gene: -
V gene: TRBV5-1
clone size: many
CDR3 DNA: TGCGCCAGCAGAATTGGGGAGAACACTGAAGCTTTCTTT
CDR3 protein: CASRIGENTEAFF

J gene: TRBJ2-7
D gene: TRBD2
V gene: TRBV20-1
clone size: many
CDR3 DNA: TGCAGTGCCGGGACTAGCGGACTCTACGAGCAGTACTTC
CDR3 protein: CSAGTSGLYEQYF

J gene: TRBJ1-3
D gene: -
V gene: TRBV5-5
clone size: many
CDR3 DNA: TGTGCCAGCAGCTTGATGAGAAACACCATATATTTT
CDR3 protein: CASSLMRNTIYF

J gene: TRBJ2-7
D gene: -
V gene: TRBV5-1
clone size: many
CDR3 DNA: TGCGCCAGCAGCTTGGGACGAGGGGAGCAGTACTTC
CDR3 protein: CASSLGRGEQYF

J gene: TRBJ1-4
D gene: -
V gene: TRBV7-2
clone size: many
CDR3 DNA: TGTGCCAGCAGCTTATCCACGGGTTCGGGTTTTGAAAAACTGTTTTTT
CDR3 protein: CASSLSTGSGFEKLFF

J gene: TRBJ2-7
D gene: -
V gene: TRBV30
clone size: many
CDR3 DNA: TGTGCCTGGAGTCCCAGAAACTACGAGCAGTACTTC
CDR3 protein: CAWSPRNYEQYF

J gene: TRBJ1-1
D gene: -
V gene: TRBV28
clone size: many
CDR3 DNA: TGTGCCAGCCACGAAGGAGACAGAGAAGCTTTCTTT
CDR3 protein: CASHEGDREAFF

J gene: TRBJ1-2
D gene: -
V gene: TRBV11-2
clone size: many
CDR3 DNA: TGTGCCAGCAGCCAGACGGGCTATGGCTACACCTTC
CDR3 protein: CASSQTGYGYTF

J gene: TRBJ1-4
D gene: -
V gene: TRBV27
clone size: many
CDR3 DNA: TGTGCCAGCAGTACAACAGGACGGGGGGTCGAAAAACTGTTTTTT
CDR3 protein: CASSTTGRGVEKLFF

J gene: TRBJ2-7
D gene: -
V gene: TRBV18
clone size: -
CDR3 DNA: TGTGCCAGCTCACCACCGGAGACAGGCTCTCTCTACGAGCAGTACTTC
CDR3 protein: CASSPPETGSLYEQYF

J gene: TRBJ2-5
D gene: -
V gene: TRBV20-1
clone size: many
CDR3 DNA: TGCAGTGCCCTCCTCGGAGGAGGGAGAGGAGAGACCCAGTACTTC
CDR3 protein: CSALLGGGRGETQYF

J gene: TRBJ1-4
D gene: -
V gene: TRBV2
clone size: many
CDR3 DNA: TGTGCCAGCAGTGGGGTTTCGGAAAAACTGTTTTTT
CDR3 protein: CASSGVSEKLFF

J gene: TRBJ2-2
D gene: TRBD2
V gene: TRBV29-1
clone size: few
CDR3 DNA: TGCAGCGTCCCCGGACTAGCGGGGGGGCCGTTCGGGGAGCTGTTTTTT
CDR3 protein: CSVPGLAGGPFGELFF

J gene: TRBJ2-1
D gene: TRBD1
V gene: TRBV7-2
clone size: many
CDR3 DNA: TGTGCCAGCAGCAACCGGGACAGGGGGCGGAATGAGCAGTTCTTC
CDR3 protein: CASSNRDRGRNEQFF

J gene: TRBJ2-7
D gene: -
V gene: TRBV20-1
clone size: many
CDR3 DNA: TGCAGTGCTCCTGACCTGGACAGATCAGGATACGAGCAGTACTTC
CDR3 protein: CSAPDLDRSGYEQYF

J gene: TRBJ1-1
D gene: -
V gene: TRBV14
clone size: many
CDR3 DNA: TGTGCCAGCAGAAGATCGGGGCTCACTGAAGCTTTCTTT
CDR3 protein: CASRRSGLTEAFF

J gene: TRBJ2-7
D gene: -
V gene: TRBV6-2/TRBV6-3
clone size: -
CDR3 DNA: TGTGCCAGCAGCCAACTCCGCGAGCAGTACTTC
CDR3 protein: CASSQLREQYF

J gene: TRBJ1-5
D gene: TRBD1
V gene: TRBV12-3/TRBV12-4
clone size: many
CDR3 DNA: TGTGCCAGCAGTTGGACAGGGGGCAATCAGCCCCAGCATTTT
CDR3 protein: CASSWTGGNQPQHF

J gene: TRBJ2-5
D gene: TRBD1
V gene: TRBV12-3/TRBV12-4
clone size: many
CDR3 DNA: TGTGCCAGCAGTTCAGGGGGAGTCGAAGAGACCCAGTACTTC
CDR3 protein: CASSSGGVEETQYF

J gene: TRBJ2-1
D gene: TRBD2
V gene: TRBV12-3/TRBV12-4
clone size: many
CDR3 DNA: TGTGCCAGCTCCGGGGTTTTGGGGAGCGGGAGGGCCAGGGCCTACAATGAGCAGTTCTTC
CDR3 protein: CASSGVLGSGRARAYNEQFF

J gene: TRBJ1-3
D gene: TRBD1
V gene: TRBV7-8
clone size: many
CDR3 DNA: TGTGCCAGCAGCTTAGCGGTTGGGGACAGGGTTGGTGGAAACACCATATATTTT
CDR3 protein: CASSLAVGDRVGGNTIYF

J gene: TRBJ2-7
D gene: -
V gene: TRBV12-5
clone size: many
CDR3 DNA: TGTGCTAGTGGTTTGTACCGGGACCGACGCTACGAGCAGTACTTC
CDR3 protein: CASGLYRDRRYEQYF

J gene: TRBJ1-2
D gene: -
V gene: TRBV10-2
clone size: -
CDR3 DNA: TGCGCCAGCAGTGATATTTGGGGTTTGGGCTATGGCTACACCTTC
CDR3 protein: CASSDIWGLGYGYTF